This entry lists 30 T cell receptor beta chains sequenced from one sample in a study of blood T cell repertoires in COVID-19. Sequencing used immunoSEQ multiplex PCR; TCRdb keeps in-frame clones, though not all of them. The sample consists of a few hundred thousand clones, roughly 87% of them appearing once. Sequencing was done on a sample of PBMCs or T cells enriched from blood (not recorded which). The receptors here all came from a woman aged 25 to 39 who had recovered from COVID-19.

The CDR3 spells CASSTDRAPSEAFF. The CDR3 DNA reads as TGTGCCAGCAGTACAGACAGGGCACCCTCTGAAGCTTTCTTT. This rearrangement joins TRBV7-2 to TRBJ1-1, with 7 bases lining up with TRBD1. This CDR3 is built from 14 residues. Per the germline V gene, CDR1 is SGHTA and CDR2 is FQGNSA. The V gene end was trimmed by 6 bases and the J gene end by 6 bases; junction bases not matched to a gene: 10. Supplemented by reference TRBV7-2 and TRBJ1-1, the full variable domain reads GAGVSQSPSNKVTEKGKDVELRCDPISGHTALYWYRQSLGQGLEFLIYFQGNSAPDKSGLPSDRFSAERTGGSVSTLTIQRTQQEDSAVYLCASSTDRAPSEAFFGQGTRLTVV.

V and J are TRBV11-3 and TRBJ1-3; tentatively, D is TRBD1 (6 bases). The V end was cut by 2 bases, the J end by 5 bases, with 13 bases between. Germline V lookup: CDR1 SGHNT, CDR2 YENEEA. The CDR3 spans 15 residues. CDR3 residues: CASSLTGHRRNTIYF. For the CDR3, the DNA is TGTGCCAGCAGCTTAACGGGACACCGGAGAAACACCATATATTTT.

The chain carries TRBV5-1 and TRBJ1-2; D is ambiguous. The CDR3 loop spans 15 amino acids. Germline loops: CDR1 SGHRS, CDR2 YFSETQ. The germline V and J ends were trimmed by 4 bases and 4 bases, with 17 bases remaining between them. CDR3 sequence (DNA): TGCGCCAGCAGCCCACGAGAGGCACTCCTCTATGGCTACACCTTC. This translates into CASSPREALLYGYTF.

This clone has a single count. The chain employs TRBV7-3 and TRBJ2-7; 9 nucleotides match TRBD1. The junction had 0 bases not matched to a gene; V was cut back by 3 bases and J by 0 bases. Germline V gene sequence: CDR1 SGHTA, CDR2 FQGTGA. This CDR3 is 14 amino acids long. This CDR3 is CASSLTGGSYEQYF. The CDR3 nucleotides read TGTGCCAGCAGCTTGACAGGGGGCTCCTACGAGCAGTACTTC.

Here the CDR3 reads CASSLYPGTRDTGELFF. CDR3 nucleotides: TGTGCCAGCAGCTTGTACCCCGGGACTAGGGATACCGGGGAGCTGTTTTTT. The chain couples TRBV7-6 to TRBJ2-2, with TRBD2 matching 8 bases. The CDR3 is 17 residues long. Looked up from germline, CDR1 is SGHVS and CDR2 is FNYEAQ. With 3 bases clipped from V and 5 bases from J, the junction kept 11 bases outside the gene matches.

The sample holds a few counts of this clone. The chain employs TRBV6-4 and TRBJ2-2, with a possible D match to TRBD2 (5 bases). V lost 4 bases, J lost 1 base, and 10 bases lay in between. The CDR3 is made up of 15 amino acids. The germline V gene encodes CDR1 MRHNA and CDR2 SNTAGT. CDR3 nucleotide sequence: TGTGCCAGCAGTGCAGCGGCAGGGAACACCGGGGAGCTGTTTTTT. Protein: CASSAAAGNTGELFF.

This sequence joins TRBV5-4 and TRBJ1-6; D gene uncertain. Deletions cut 3 bases from V and 5 bases from J, with 15 bases between. The germline V gene encodes CDR1 SGHNT and CDR2 YYREEE (reference sequence). This CDR3 has 16 amino acids. As DNA, the CDR3 is TGTGCCAGCAGCTCAACACCCCCGGGAGATAATTCACCCCTCCACTTT. Residues: CASSSTPPGDNSPLHF.

The rearrangement uses TRBV27 and TRBJ2-2; D remains ambiguous. The CDR3 is 16 amino acids. Per the germline V gene, CDR1 is MNHEY and CDR2 is SMNVEV (reference sequence). Trimming pared 0 bases from V and 1 base from J, leaving 9 bases between. CDR3 sequence reads: CASSLSATLNTGELFF. The CDR3 coding sequence is TGTGCCAGCAGTTTATCGGCGACTCTGAACACCGGGGAGCTGTTTTTT.

The chain employs TRBV2 and TRBJ1-1, with TRBD1 identical over 7 bases. The CDR3 sequence is 14 residues long. J lost 6 bases, V lost 6 bases, and 10 bases had no gene match. Germline CDR1 SNHLY, CDR2 FYNNEI. CDR3 DNA: TGTGCCAGCAGACTCACAGGGGTTACGTCTGAAGCTTTCTTT. It codes for CASRLTGVTSEAFF.

The gene calls are TRBV27 and TRBJ2-7; 11 bases are shared with TRBD1. This CDR3 has 15 amino acids. Germline V CDR1 and CDR2: MNHEY, SMNVEV (reference sequence). Trimming removed 3 bases from V and 4 bases from J; junction bases left unmatched: 5. This CDR3 reads CASSFIRDRGYEQYF. The CDR3 DNA sequence: TGTGCCAGCAGTTTTATCCGGGACAGGGGGTACGAGCAGTACTTC.

V and J are TRBV6-5 and TRBJ2-1; D gene ambiguous. The CDR3 is 14 amino acids. Germline values: CDR1 MNHEY, CDR2 SVGAGI. The V gene lost 0 bases and the J gene lost 9 bases, with 12 bases spanning the gap. The CDR3 here is CASSYSRWAGEQFF. The CDR3 DNA follows: TGTGCCAGCAGTTACTCGAGATGGGCTGGTGAGCAGTTCTTC.

The rearrangement uses TRBV19 and TRBJ2-1; 11 nucleotides match TRBD2. This CDR3 has 15 amino acids. Germline assignment: CDR1 LNHDA and CDR2 SQIVND (reference sequence). The junction had 6 bases not matched to a gene; V was cut back by 8 bases and J by 3 bases. In DNA, the CDR3 is TGTGCCAGTGCTCTAGCGGGGGGTCACTACAATGAGCAGTTCTTC. The encoded protein is CASALAGGHYNEQFF.

The rearrangement uses TRBV28 and TRBJ2-5, with 10 bases fitting TRBD2. Germline trimming cut 2 bases from V and 5 bases from J; bases unmatched to any gene: 8. Germline CDR1 MDHEN, CDR2 SYDVKM. The CDR3 is made up of 16 amino acids. Here the CDR3 reads CASSLLQRGGEETQYF. DNA for the CDR3: TGTGCCAGCAGTTTACTTCAGCGGGGGGGCGAGGAGACCCAGTACTTC.

The chain combines TRBV7-2 with TRBJ2-3, with TRBD2 matching over 7 bases. The J segment lost 8 bases and the V segment lost 0 bases, leaving 5 bases of the junction unmatched. This CDR3 has 14 residues. CDR1 SGHTA and CDR2 FQGNSA come from the germline V gene. The CDR3 reads CASSLATGGGTQYF. The CDR3 coding sequence is TGTGCCAGCAGCTTAGCGACGGGAGGTGGTACGCAGTATTTT.

This sequence joins TRBV3-1 (or the pseudogene TRBV3-2) and TRBJ2-2, with 12 positions matching TRBD2. Germline CDR1 reads LGHDT; CDR2 reads YNNKEL (reference sequence). The CDR3 is 14 residues long. V trimming: 4 bases; J trimming: 10 bases; junction bases outside the gene matches: 4. This chain's CDR3 is CASSPRTSGAELFF. The CDR3, as DNA: TGTGCCAGCAGCCCAAGGACTAGCGGGGCGGAGCTGTTTTTT.

The chain is built from TRBV19 and TRBJ2-2; D remains unclear. V lost 4 bases to trimming and J lost 4 bases, with 7 bases between them. The germline CDR1 and CDR2 sequences are LNHDA and SQIVND (reference sequence). The CDR3 is made up of 13 amino acids. CDR3 protein: CASSTLGTGELFF. Written as DNA, the CDR3 is TGTGCCAGTAGTACCCTCGGCACCGGGGAGCTGTTTTTT.

The chain employs TRBV30 and TRBJ1-4; 9 bases are shared with TRBD1. The CDR3 sequence is 15 residues long. CDR1 GTSNPN and CDR2 SVGIG come from the germline V gene (reference sequence). Trimming took 2 bases from V and 0 from J; bases not matched to a gene: 1. CDR3 nucleotide sequence: TGTGCCTGGAGTAGACAGGGGGCAACTAATGAAAAACTGTTTTTT. This encodes CAWSRQGATNEKLFF.

This chain joins TRBV1 and TRBJ1-6; the listed D gene, TRBD1, was not tested against the DNA. TRBV1 is shown as a pseudogene. The CDR3 loop spans 13 amino acids. The CDR3 sequence is CTSSGTSGSPLHF. DNA of the CDR3: TGCACCAGCTCCGGGACATCAGGTTCACCCCTCCACTTT.

This clone was counted a single time. The rearrangement joins TRBV5-1 to TRBJ2-7; 7 positions match TRBD2. The CDR3 runs 15 residues. With 4 bases clipped from V and 3 bases from J, the junction kept 10 bases outside the gene matches. The germline CDR1 and CDR2 sequences are SGHRS and YFSETQ. CDR3 bases: TGCGCCAGCAGCAGGGAGGGACTACTGTACTACGAGCAGTACTTC. This encodes CASSREGLLYYEQYF.

The gene calls are TRBV5-1 and TRBJ1-1, with D tentatively TRBD1 (6 bases). This CDR3 has 16 residues. V lost 0 bases and J 2 bases, leaving 14 bases between the germline ends. Germline V gene sequence: CDR1 SGHRS, CDR2 YFSETQ. The CDR3 protein is CASSLARGGANTEAFF. In DNA form, the CDR3 reads TGCGCCAGCAGCTTGGCCAGAGGGGGAGCTAACACTGAAGCTTTCTTT.

The chain joins TRBV24-1 to TRBJ2-7; 8 bases fit TRBD2. Per germline, CDR1 KGHDR and CDR2 SFDVKD. V shed 0 bases, J shed 6 bases, and the junction held 0 bases outside the gene matches. The CDR3 contains 13 residues. The CDR3 DNA reads TGTGCCACCAGTGATTTGAGCGGGGGCGAGCAGTACTTC. Protein: CATSDLSGGEQYF.

V usage is TRBV4-1 and J usage is TRBJ2-7; D unresolved. The germline V gene has CDR1 MGHRA and CDR2 YSYEKL. CDR3 length: 13 residues. V lost 3 bases and J 3 bases, leaving 9 bases between the germline ends. In DNA, the CDR3 is TGCGCCAGCAGCCATGACTCCGACTACGAGCAGTACTTC. It specifies CASSHDSDYEQYF.

This clone was counted a single time. The V gene is TRBV7-3, the J gene TRBJ2-3; D is undetermined. Trimming removed 2 bases from V and 0 bases from J, with 6 bases in between. CDR3 length: 14 amino acids. Germline CDR1 is SGHTA and CDR2 is FQGTGA. The CDR3 here is CASSLFQSTDTQYF. The DNA of the CDR3 is TGTGCCAGCAGCTTATTTCAGAGCACAGATACGCAGTATTTT.

This clone was detected a few times. The CDR3 here is CATSDGTGFSYNEQFF. DNA of the CDR3: TGTGCCACCAGTGATGGGACAGGGTTTTCCTACAATGAGCAGTTCTTC. The chain has TRBV24-1 and TRBJ2-1; 9 bases are a match to TRBD1. CDR3 size: 16 residues. Trimming at V came to 3 bases and at J to 1 base, leaving 3 bases not matched to a gene. From germline, CDR1 is KGHDR and CDR2 SFDVKD.

The rearrangement uses TRBV7-9 and TRBJ1-2; D remains ambiguous. This CDR3 is 13 amino acids long. CDR1 SEHNR and CDR2 FQNEAQ come from the germline V gene (reference sequence). Trimming stripped 5 bases from V and 8 bases from J, with 15 bases between. CDR3 bases: TGTGCCAGCAGCGGCCGTAGTGGGAGGGGCTACACCTTC. Translated, it gives CASSGRSGRGYTF.

This clone showed up just once. This sequence joins TRBV7-6 and TRBJ2-5, with TRBD2 identical over 11 bases. V shed 4 bases, J shed 0 bases, and the junction held 4 bases outside the gene matches. The CDR3 runs to 16 residues. CDR1 is SGHVS and CDR2 is FNYEAQ in the germline V gene. The CDR3 protein is CASSSLAGGDQETQYF. CDR3 in DNA: TGTGCCAGCAGCTCCCTAGCGGGGGGCGACCAAGAGACCCAGTACTTC.

As for this clone: This sample includes further DNA sequences coding for the same CDR3. The chain links TRBV28 to TRBJ2-3, with a possible D match to TRBD2 (6 bases). CDR3 length: 15 amino acids. Germline CDR1 is MDHEN and CDR2 is SYDVKM. Trimming stripped 0 bases from V and 1 base from J, with 8 bases between. The CDR3 DNA is TGTGCCAGCAGTTTATGGACGGGAGGCACAGATACGCAGTATTTT. Its protein product is CASSLWTGGTDTQYF.

The chain links TRBV18 to TRBJ1-2; D is possibly TRBD1 (5 bases). Germline lookup yields CDR1 KGHSH and CDR2 LQKENI. The CDR3 sequence is 15 residues long. Trimming stripped 5 bases from V and 0 bases from J, with 13 bases between. The CDR3 coding sequence is TGTGCCAGCTCATCCGAATCGACAGCTAACTATGGCTACACCTTC. This sequence encodes CASSSESTANYGYTF.

V is TRBV4-1 and J is TRBJ2-3; 11 bases are shared with TRBD2. Per the germline V gene, CDR1 is MGHRA and CDR2 is YSYEKL. V dropped 1 base and J dropped 5; count of bases not matched to a gene: 11. This CDR3 is 18 amino acids long. DNA of the CDR3: TGCGCCAGCAGCCAAGCTGGGGAACTAGCGGGAGTGAAAGATACGCAGTATTTT. This encodes CASSQAGELAGVKDTQYF.

The V call is TRBV27, the J call TRBJ2-2; D is unresolved. Germline V gene data show CDR1 as MNHEY and CDR2 as SMNVEV (reference sequence). Trimming removed 5 bases from V and 3 bases from J, with 10 bases in between. This CDR3 contains 14 residues. CDR3 residues: CASSPPSYTGELFF. The CDR3 DNA reads TGTGCCAGCAGTCCCCCTAGTTACACCGGGGAGCTGTTTTTT.